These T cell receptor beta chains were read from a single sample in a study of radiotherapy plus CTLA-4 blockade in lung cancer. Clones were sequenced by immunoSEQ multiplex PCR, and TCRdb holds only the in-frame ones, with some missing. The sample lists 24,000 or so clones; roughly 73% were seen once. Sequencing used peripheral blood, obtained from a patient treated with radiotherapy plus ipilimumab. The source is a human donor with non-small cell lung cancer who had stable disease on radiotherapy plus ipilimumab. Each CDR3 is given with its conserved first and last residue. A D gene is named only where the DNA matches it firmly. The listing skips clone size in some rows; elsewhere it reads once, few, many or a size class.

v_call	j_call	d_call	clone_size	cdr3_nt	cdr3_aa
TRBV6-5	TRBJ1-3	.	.	TGTGCCAGCAGTTACAGGGGGTTCTCTGGAAACACCATATATTTT	CASSYRGFSGNTIYF
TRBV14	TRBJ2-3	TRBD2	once	TGTGCCAGCAGCCAAGATCTAGTGGCTAGCGGTGATACGCAGTATTTT	CASSQDLVASGDTQYF
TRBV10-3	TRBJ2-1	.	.	TGTGCCATCAGTGATATCGATGAGCAGTTCTTC	CAISDIDEQFF
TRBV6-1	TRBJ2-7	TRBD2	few	TGTGCCAGCAGCGAAAACGTGGGACTAGCGAACTACGAGCAGTACTTC	CASSENVGLANYEQYF
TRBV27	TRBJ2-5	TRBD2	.	TGTGCCAGCAGTTTCGTTAGCGGGAGAAGTCGGGAGACCCAGTACTTC	CASSFVSGRSRETQYF
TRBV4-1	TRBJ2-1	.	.	TGCGCCAGCAGCCAAGATCCCGCAGCCCCGGCCCCCTACAATGAGCAGTTCTTC	CASSQDPAAPAPYNEQFF
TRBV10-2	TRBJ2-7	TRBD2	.	TGCGCCAGCAGTCCTCCTCTCGGTAGCGGGAACTACGAGCAGTACTTC	CASSPPLGSGNYEQYF
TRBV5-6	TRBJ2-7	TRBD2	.	TGTGCCAGCAGTCTTAGCGGGCGCGAGCAGTACTTC	CASSLSGREQYF
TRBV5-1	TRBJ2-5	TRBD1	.	TGCGCCAGCAGCTCCCGGGACAGGGGCCAAGAGACCCAGTACTTC	CASSSRDRGQETQYF
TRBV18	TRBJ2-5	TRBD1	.	TGTGCCAGCTCACCGAACAGGGGGCCAGAGACCCAGTACTTC	CASSPNRGPETQYF
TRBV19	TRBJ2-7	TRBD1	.	TGTGCCAGTAGTATAGATCTGGGGACAGATGTTCCCTACGAGCAGTACTTC	CASSIDLGTDVPYEQYF
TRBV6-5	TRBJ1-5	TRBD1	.	TGTGCCAGCAGGACAGGGAATCAGCCCCAGCATTTT	CASRTGNQPQHF
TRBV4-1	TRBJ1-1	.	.	TGCGCCAGCCAACCGGGACCCAGAAAAACTGAAGCTTTCTTT	CASQPGPRKTEAFF
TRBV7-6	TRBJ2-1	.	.	TGTGCCAGCAGCCCTTTGGAGCCGGGCTACAATGAGCAGTTCTTC	CASSPLEPGYNEQFF
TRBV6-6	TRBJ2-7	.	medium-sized	TGTGCCAGCAGTCCGGGACCCTACGAGCAGTACTTC	CASSPGPYEQYF
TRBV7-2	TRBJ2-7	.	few	TGTGCCAGCAGCTTAGGGCTGGCCTACGAGCAGTACTTC	CASSLGLAYEQYF
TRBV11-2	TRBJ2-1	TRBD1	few	TGTGCCAGCAGCTCTCCGGGACAGGGGTTCAATGAGCAGTTCTTC	CASSSPGQGFNEQFF
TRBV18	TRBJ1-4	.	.	TGTGCCAGCTCACCACAGGGGAGTGGGGGAAGATATGATAAACTGTTTTTT	CASSPQGSGGRYDKLFF
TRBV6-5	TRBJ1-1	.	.	TGTGCCAGCAGTTACGCTTCGAACACTGAAGCTTTCTTT	CASSYASNTEAFF
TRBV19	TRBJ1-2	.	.	TGTGCCAGTAGTATCGGCAGCTACTATGGCTACACCTTC	CASSIGSYYGYTF
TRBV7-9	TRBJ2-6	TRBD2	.	TGTGCCAGCACTCCTCTGGGGGGGACTACCTCTGGGGCCAACGTCCTGACTTTC	CASTPLGGTTSGANVLTF
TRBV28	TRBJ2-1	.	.	TGTGCCAGCAGTTTATATGTGAGTGGACGTCGGAAGGATTCCTACAATGAGCAGTTCTTC	CASSLYVSGRRKDSYNEQFF
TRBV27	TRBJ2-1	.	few	TGTGCCAGCCGCCCGCAGGTTGGCTCCTACAATGAGCAGTTCTTC	CASRPQVGSYNEQFF
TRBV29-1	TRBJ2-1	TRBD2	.	TGCAGTTTAGCGGGAGGTAGCTCCTACAATGAGCAGTTCTTC	CSLAGGSSYNEQFF
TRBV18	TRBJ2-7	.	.	TGTGCCAGCTCACCAGGCAGGGGCGGAAACGAGCAGTACTTC	CASSPGRGGNEQYF
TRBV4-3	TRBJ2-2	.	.	TGCGCCAGCAGCCGAGGGTGGCGGAACACCGGGGAGCTGTTTTTT	CASSRGWRNTGELFF
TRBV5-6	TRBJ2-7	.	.	TGTGCCAGCAGCTTCGTGACTTTGAGCTACGAGCAGTACTTC	CASSFVTLSYEQYF
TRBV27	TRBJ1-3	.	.	TGTGCCAGCAGTTTATCGTTCGAGGGGTCTGGAAACACCATATATTTT	CASSLSFEGSGNTIYF
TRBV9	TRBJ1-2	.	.	TGTGCCAGCAGCGTTGCGTCCGGCCGCTATGGCTACACCTTC	CASSVASGRYGYTF
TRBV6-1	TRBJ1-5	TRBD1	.	TGTGCCAGCAGTATCCAGGGGGTGAATCAGCCCCAGCATTTT	CASSIQGVNQPQHF
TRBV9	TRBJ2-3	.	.	TGTGCCAGCAATAGGGGACGGACAGATACGCAGTATTTT	CASNRGRTDTQYF
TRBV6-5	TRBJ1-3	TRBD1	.	TGTGCCAGCAGGTTCCGGGACAGGCAAAACACCATATATTTT	CASRFRDRQNTIYF
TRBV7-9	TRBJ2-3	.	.	TGTGCCAGCAGCGGACGAGCGGCCACCTCCAGGTACGGCACAGATACGCAGTATTTT	CASSGRAATSRYGTDTQYF
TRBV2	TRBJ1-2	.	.	TGTGCCGGCTCTTCAACTAACTATGGCTACACCTTC	CAGSSTNYGYTF
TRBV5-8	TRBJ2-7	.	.	TGTGCCAGCAAGTACCCGGGGACGGCCGGCCACGAGCAGTACTTC	CASKYPGTAGHEQYF
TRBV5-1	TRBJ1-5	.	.	TGCGCCAGCAGCTTGGCCCAGGGTTGGGGTGGGCTCAATCAGCCCCAGCATTTT	CASSLAQGWGGLNQPQHF
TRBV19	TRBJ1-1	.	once	TGTGCCAGTAGTACAAACAGGGACCCGAACACTGAAGCTTTCTTT	CASSTNRDPNTEAFF
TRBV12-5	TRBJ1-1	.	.	TGTGCTGCGTCTGGATTGTTAAACACTGAAGCTTTCTTT	CAASGLLNTEAFF
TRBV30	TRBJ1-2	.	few	TGTGCCTGGAGAAGGGGAAACTATGGCTACACCTTC	CAWRRGNYGYTF
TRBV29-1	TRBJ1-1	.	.	TGCAGCGCAGAGGAGGTTCGGAACACTGAAGCTTTCTTT	CSAEEVRNTEAFF
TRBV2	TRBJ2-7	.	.	TGTGCCAGCAGTGAAAGGGGGTTAACCTACGAGCAGTACTTC	CASSERGLTYEQYF
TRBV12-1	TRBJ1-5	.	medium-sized	TGTGCCAGCAGCGGCTGGGGCTGCCGAGGGCCCCAGCATTTT	CASSGWGCRGPQHF
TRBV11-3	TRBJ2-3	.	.	TGTGCCAGCAGGAGGGGCGGGACCCCAGATACGCAGTATTTT	CASRRGGTPDTQYF
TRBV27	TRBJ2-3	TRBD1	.	TGTGCCAGCAGGGACAGGGGGAAAGGGACAGATACGCAGTATTTT	CASRDRGKGTDTQYF
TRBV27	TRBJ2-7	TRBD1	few	TGTGCCAGCAGCGACGGGGACAGGGGGACCTACGAGCAGTACTTC	CASSDGDRGTYEQYF
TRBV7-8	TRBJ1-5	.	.	TGTGCCAGCAGCTCCCCCGGGGGCGGCAATCAGCCCCAGCATTTT	CASSSPGGGNQPQHF
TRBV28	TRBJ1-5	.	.	TGTGCCAGCAGTTCACCTAGGGGGGAAGGCAATCAGCCCCAGCATTTT	CASSSPRGEGNQPQHF